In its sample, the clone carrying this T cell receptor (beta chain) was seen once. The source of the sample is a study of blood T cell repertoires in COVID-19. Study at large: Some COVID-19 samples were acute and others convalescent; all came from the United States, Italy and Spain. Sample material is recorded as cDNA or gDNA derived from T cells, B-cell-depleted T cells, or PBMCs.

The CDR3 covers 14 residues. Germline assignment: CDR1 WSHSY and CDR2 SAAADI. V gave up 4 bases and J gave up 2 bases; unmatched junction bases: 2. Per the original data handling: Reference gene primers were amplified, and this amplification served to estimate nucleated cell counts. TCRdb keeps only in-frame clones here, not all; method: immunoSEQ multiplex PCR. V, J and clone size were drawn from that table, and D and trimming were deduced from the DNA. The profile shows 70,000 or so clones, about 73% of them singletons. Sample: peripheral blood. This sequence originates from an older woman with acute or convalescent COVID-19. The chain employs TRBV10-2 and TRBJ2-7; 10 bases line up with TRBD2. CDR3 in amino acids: CASSGLAGTYEQYF. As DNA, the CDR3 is TGCGCCAGCAGTGGACTAGCGGGTACCTACGAGCAGTACTTC.